This TCR beta chain was sequenced during a study of blood T cell repertoires in COVID-19. Study information: Specimens from acute and convalescent COVID-19 originated in the United States, Italy and Spain.

Symptom resolution, clearance, or two negative PCRs marked the recovered donors of Cohort 3. Germline assignment: CDR1 SSHAT and CDR2 FNYEAQ (reference sequence). CDR3 length: 15 amino acids. Of note for this clone: The junction departs from germline at one end; a sequencing error may be responsible.

Generated by immunoSEQ multiplex PCR, the TCRdb table keeps only in-frame clones and is missing some. The data hold approximately 210,000 clones, with roughly nine tenths observed a single time. The J gene is TRBJ2-3, the V gene TRBV7-7; perhaps TRBD2 as D (5 bases). The specimen was PBMCs or T cells enriched from blood (not recorded which). This receptor was taken from a woman in her thirties who had recovered from COVID-19. The CDR3 is CASSPQPSSTDTQYF. In DNA form, the CDR3 reads TGTGCTAGCAGCCCCCAGCCTAGCAGTACAGATACGCAGTATTTT.